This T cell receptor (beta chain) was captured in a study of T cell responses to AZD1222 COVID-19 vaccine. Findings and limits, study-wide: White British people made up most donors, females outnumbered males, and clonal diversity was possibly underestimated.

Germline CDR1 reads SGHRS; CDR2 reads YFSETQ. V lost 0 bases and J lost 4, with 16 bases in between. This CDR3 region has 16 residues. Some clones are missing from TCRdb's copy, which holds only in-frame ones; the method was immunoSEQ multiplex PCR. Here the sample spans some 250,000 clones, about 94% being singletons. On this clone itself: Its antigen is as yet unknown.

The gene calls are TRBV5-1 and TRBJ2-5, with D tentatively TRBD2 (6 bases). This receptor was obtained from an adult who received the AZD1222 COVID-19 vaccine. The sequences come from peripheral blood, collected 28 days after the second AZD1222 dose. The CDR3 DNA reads TGCGCCAGCAGCTTGGGGCCCCAGGGAGGTGGAGAGACCCAGTACTTC. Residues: CASSLGPQGGGETQYF.